The rows below give T cell receptor beta chains drawn from one sample of a study of cytomegalovirus exposure and HLA in healthy donors. Repertoires were generated with immunoSEQ multiplex PCR, while TCRdb's copy carries only in-frame clones and drops some. The sample has 110,000 to 150,000 clones; 60% to 80% are singletons. Sequencing used PBMCs. The receptors stem from a woman aged 50 to 60 in good health and CMV-seronegative. CDR3s include the opening cysteine and the closing phenylalanine or tryptophan. A D gene is named only where the DNA matches it firmly. Clone size is not always given. Where it is, it says once, few, many or a class for expanded clones.

d_gene: TRBD2; v_gene: TRBV5-6; abundance: .; j_gene: TRBJ2-3; CDR3aa: CASSFIAGSDTQYF; CDR3nt: TGTGCCAGCAGCTTTATAGCGGGGTCAGATACGCAGTATTTT
d_gene: .; v_gene: TRBV29-1; abundance: .; j_gene: TRBJ2-3; CDR3aa: CSGQFQAYTQYF; CDR3nt: TGCAGCGGTCAGTTCCAGGCGTATACGCAGTATTTT
d_gene: TRBD1; v_gene: TRBV29-1; abundance: .; j_gene: TRBJ2-5; CDR3aa: CSVEVGQGETQYF; CDR3nt: TGCAGCGTTGAGGTGGGACAGGGTGAGACCCAGTACTTC
d_gene: .; v_gene: TRBV7-2; abundance: .; j_gene: TRBJ1-5; CDR3aa: CASSFEGRQPQHF; CDR3nt: TGTGCCAGCAGCTTTGAAGGGAGACAGCCCCAGCATTTT
d_gene: TRBD2; v_gene: TRBV5-1; abundance: .; j_gene: TRBJ2-1; CDR3aa: CASSPRLAGGLGEQFF; CDR3nt: TGCGCCAGCAGCCCCCGACTAGCGGGGGGGCTAGGTGAGCAGTTCTTC
d_gene: .; v_gene: TRBV21-1; abundance: .; j_gene: TRBJ2-5; CDR3aa: CASSRGLEETQYF; CDR3nt: TGTGCCAGCAGCCGGGGTTTAGAAGAGACCCAGTACTTC
d_gene: TRBD2; v_gene: TRBV11-1; abundance: .; j_gene: TRBJ2-7; CDR3aa: CASSHIGTSGGEQYF; CDR3nt: TGTGCCAGCAGCCACATAGGGACTAGCGGGGGCGAGCAGTACTTC
d_gene: .; v_gene: TRBV11-3; abundance: .; j_gene: TRBJ2-5; CDR3aa: CASSLTGRETQYF; CDR3nt: TGTGCCAGCAGCTTAACAGGTCGAGAGACCCAGTACTTC
d_gene: TRBD1; v_gene: TRBV5-6; abundance: once; j_gene: TRBJ1-2; CDR3aa: CASSWGDRRFSNYGYTF; CDR3nt: TGTGCCAGCAGCTGGGGGGACAGGCGATTTTCTAACTATGGCTACACCTTC
d_gene: TRBD2; v_gene: TRBV5-1; abundance: .; j_gene: TRBJ2-5; CDR3aa: CASSRGLADQETQYF; CDR3nt: TGCGCCAGCAGTCGAGGACTAGCGGATCAAGAGACCCAGTACTTC
d_gene: TRBD2; v_gene: TRBV4-1; abundance: .; j_gene: TRBJ2-7; CDR3aa: CASSSELAGGRGEQYF; CDR3nt: TGCGCCAGCAGCTCAGAACTAGCGGGGGGGCGTGGCGAGCAGTACTTC
d_gene: .; v_gene: TRBV10-2; abundance: .; j_gene: TRBJ1-1; CDR3aa: CASSREAPTEAFF; CDR3nt: TGCGCCAGCAGTAGGGAGGCCCCCACTGAAGCTTTCTTT
d_gene: TRBD2; v_gene: TRBV4-1; abundance: .; j_gene: TRBJ2-3; CDR3aa: CASSQEERGGADTQYF; CDR3nt: TGCGCCAGCAGCCAAGAGGAGCGGGGGGGCGCAGATACGCAGTATTTT
d_gene: .; v_gene: TRBV9; abundance: .; j_gene: TRBJ1-2; CDR3aa: CARGGPQRGYGYTF; CDR3nt: TGTGCCAGAGGGGGGCCGCAGCGGGGCTATGGCTACACCTTC
d_gene: .; v_gene: TRBV15; abundance: .; j_gene: TRBJ1-3; CDR3aa: CATSREERGSGNTIYF; CDR3nt: TGTGCCACCAGCAGAGAGGAAAGGGGATCAGGAAACACCATATATTTT
d_gene: TRBD2; v_gene: TRBV6-5; abundance: .; j_gene: TRBJ2-5; CDR3aa: CASSGGVQETQYF; CDR3nt: TGTGCCAGCAGTGGGGGGGTTCAAGAGACCCAGTACTTC
d_gene: .; v_gene: TRBV9; abundance: .; j_gene: TRBJ2-7; CDR3aa: CASSGQGYEQYF; CDR3nt: TGTGCCAGCAGCGGGCAGGGCTACGAGCAGTACTTC
d_gene: .; v_gene: TRBV2; abundance: once; j_gene: TRBJ1-5; CDR3aa: CASNYGGDNRPQHF; CDR3nt: TGTGCCAGCAATTACGGGGGGGACAATCGGCCCCAGCATTTT
d_gene: TRBD2; v_gene: TRBV6-1; abundance: .; j_gene: TRBJ2-2; CDR3aa: CASSEGLRGLAGVAGELFF; CDR3nt: TGTGCCAGCAGTGAAGGGTTGAGGGGACTAGCGGGGGTTGCCGGGGAGCTGTTTTTT
d_gene: TRBD1; v_gene: TRBV2; abundance: few; j_gene: TRBJ1-5; CDR3aa: CASSKQGLNQPQHF; CDR3nt: TGTGCCAGCAGTAAACAGGGGCTCAATCAGCCCCAGCATTTT
d_gene: TRBD1; v_gene: TRBV11-3; abundance: .; j_gene: TRBJ2-5; CDR3aa: CASSTGGTGLETQYF; CDR3nt: TGTGCCAGCAGCACAGGGGGGACGGGGTTAGAGACCCAGTACTTC
d_gene: TRBD1; v_gene: TRBV30; abundance: .; j_gene: TRBJ1-1; CDR3aa: CAWSVQGSGNTEAFF; CDR3nt: TGTGCCTGGAGTGTACAGGGGTCGGGTAACACTGAAGCTTTCTTT
d_gene: .; v_gene: TRBV11-2; abundance: .; j_gene: TRBJ1-1; CDR3aa: CASSLDFAGGTEAFF; CDR3nt: TGTGCCAGCAGCTTAGATTTTGCGGGGGGCACTGAAGCTTTCTTT